Listed here are 21 T cell receptor beta chains from one sample, sequenced in a study of T cell responses to AZD1222 COVID-19 vaccine. Data came from immunoSEQ multiplex PCR; TCRdb stores just in-frame clones and leaves some out. The table records about 120,000 clones, 88% of them present only once. The sequences come from peripheral blood, collected 28 days after the second AZD1222 dose. The receptors stem from an adult who received the AZD1222 COVID-19 vaccine.

The gene calls are TRBV10-3 and TRBJ2-7; TRBD1 aligns across 11 bases. This CDR3 is built from 16 residues. V shed 9 bases and J 0 bases; nucleotides not matched to a gene: 10. Germline CDR1 ENHRY, CDR2 SYGVKD. The CDR3 spells CAILGGTGGSSYEQYF. The CDR3 nucleotides are TGTGCCATTCTAGGCGGGACAGGGGGGTCCTCCTACGAGCAGTACTTC.

The rearrangement links TRBV18 to TRBJ1-1; a weak D match, TRBD1 (6 bases). The germline V and J ends were trimmed by 2 bases and 2 bases, with 12 bases remaining between them. Germline assignment: CDR1 KGHSH and CDR2 LQKENI. The CDR3 consists of 15 residues. The CDR3 spells CASSPSAQGNTEAFF. CDR3 nucleotide sequence: TGTGCCAGCTCACCATCGGCACAGGGAAACACTGAAGCTTTCTTT.

This clone came up a few times. CDR3 in amino acids: CASRQNSDFLPLETQYF. The DNA for the CDR3 is TGTGCCAGCAGACAAAATAGCGATTTCTTGCCCCTAGAGACCCAGTACTTC. This rearrangement joins TRBV3-1 (or the pseudogene TRBV3-2) to TRBJ2-5, with a weak D call TRBD2 (5 bases). This CDR3 comprises 17 residues. Germline-derived CDR1 and CDR2 are LGHDT and YNNKEL (reference sequence). The V gene lost 6 bases and the J gene lost 4 bases, with 24 bases spanning the gap.

This clone was detected only a few times. The chain is built from TRBV3-1 (or the pseudogene TRBV3-2) and TRBJ1-2; D gene unclear. There are 15 residues in the CDR3. Trimming removed 1 base at V and 4 bases at J, with 13 bases between. Germline lookup yields CDR1 LGHDT and CDR2 YNNKEL (reference sequence). The CDR3 region is CASSQVTDTLYGYTF. The CDR3 coding sequence is TGTGCCAGCAGCCAAGTTACCGATACCCTCTATGGCTACACCTTC.

The V and J genes are TRBV21-1 and TRBJ1-5; TRBD1 is the table's D call and was not checked against the DNA. TRBV21-1 is tagged as a pseudogene. The CDR3 has 15 amino acids. This chain's CDR3 is CASSNWTGSNQPQHF. For the CDR3, the DNA is TGTGCCAGCAGCAATTGGACAGGCAGCAATCAGCCCCAGCATTTT.

CDR3 protein: CASMRQGGKNEKLFF. The CDR3 DNA reads TGTGCCAGCATGCGACAGGGGGGGAAAAATGAAAAACTGTTTTTT. The V and J genes are TRBV2 and TRBJ1-4, with 9 bases fitting TRBD1. This CDR3 region has 15 residues. The germline CDR1 and CDR2 sequences are SNHLY and FYNNEI. V shed 7 bases, J shed 5 bases, and the junction held 8 bases outside the gene matches.

The chain is built from TRBV7-2 and TRBJ2-7; D perhaps matches TRBD1 (5 bases). Germline loops: CDR1 SGHTA, CDR2 FQGNSA. The V and J ends lost 4 bases and 3 bases respectively, with 10 bases between them. The CDR3 totals 13 residues. The CDR3 spells CASSSLGRYEQYF. The CDR3, as DNA: TGTGCCAGCAGCTCCCTGGGGCGCTACGAGCAGTACTTC.

This chain connects TRBV19 to TRBJ1-5; 7 nucleotides match TRBD1. J lost 7 bases, V lost 3 bases, and 6 bases had no gene match. CDR3 length: 14 amino acids. Germline V lookup: CDR1 LNHDA, CDR2 SQIVND (reference sequence). In DNA form, the CDR3 reads TGTGCCAGTAGTATCCCAGGGGGAAGACAGCCCCAGCATTTT. It is translated as CASSIPGGRQPQHF.

With regard to this clone: The sample has other DNA sequences that encode this CDR3 too. The chain recombines TRBV9 with TRBJ2-3, with D possibly being TRBD2 (6 bases). Trimming shortened V by 1 base and J by 1 base, and 10 bases separated the two germline ends. The CDR3 loop spans 15 amino acids. Germline CDR1 SGDLS, CDR2 YYNGEE. The CDR3 reads CASSVSGGGTDTQYF. The CDR3 DNA reads as TGTGCCAGCAGCGTATCCGGGGGTGGCACAGATACGCAGTATTTT.

The CDR3 DNA is TGTGCCAGCTCACCACCGGGAGGCTATGGCTACACCTTC. This codes for CASSPPGGYGYTF. The genes are TRBV18 and TRBJ1-2; D remains ambiguous. This CDR3 contains 13 residues. V lost 0 bases and J 4 bases, leaving 6 bases between the germline ends. Germline V gene data show CDR1 as KGHSH and CDR2 as LQKENI.

V usage is TRBV6-6 and J usage is TRBJ2-7; D call uncertain. Germline-derived CDR1 and CDR2 are MNHNY and SVGAGI (reference sequence). This CDR3 region has 11 residues. V gave up 2 bases and J gave up 7 bases, with 6 bases separating them. The CDR3 here is CASSYISEQYF. The DNA of the CDR3 is TGTGCCAGCAGTTACATCAGTGAGCAGTACTTC.

The chain links TRBV7-3 to TRBJ1-2; 10 bases map to TRBD1. J gave up 4 bases and V 6 bases, and 5 bases lay outside the gene matches. In germline, CDR1 is SGHTA, CDR2 FQGTGA. The CDR3 loop spans 14 amino acids. The CDR3 nucleotides are TGTGCCAGCAGACAAGGACAGGGGGTCTATGGCTACACCTTC. Translating it yields CASRQGQGVYGYTF.

The chain recombines TRBV19 with TRBJ2-2; TRBD1 agrees at 7 bases. After removal of 5 bases from V and 6 bases from J, the junction contained 0 bases not matched to a gene. The CDR3 covers 12 residues. Germline V lookup: CDR1 LNHDA, CDR2 SQIVND (reference sequence). This CDR3 reads CASSQGAGELFF. The CDR3 DNA follows: TGTGCCAGTAGTCAGGGGGCCGGGGAGCTGTTTTTT.

This chain joins TRBV19 and TRBJ1-5; no clear D gene. V lost 6 bases and J lost 7, with 13 bases in between. Germline V gives CDR1 LNHDA, CDR2 SQIVND (reference sequence). This CDR3 spans 13 amino acids. As DNA, the CDR3 is TGTGCCAGTAGCGATGTCGGAGGCCAGCCCCAGCATTTT. This translates into CASSDVGGQPQHF.

V gene TRBV11-3 combines with J gene TRBJ2-1; 9 bases are a match to TRBD2. The germline CDR1 and CDR2 sequences are SGHNT and YENEEA. Trimming cost V 5 bases and J 3 bases; bases outside gene matches: 5. The CDR3 totals 15 residues. The CDR3 DNA follows: TGTGCCAGCAGCGATGCAGCGGGAGGCTACAATGAGCAGTTCTTC. Translating it yields CASSDAAGGYNEQFF.

The V and J genes are TRBV28 and TRBJ1-5; 8 positions match TRBD1. V dropped 7 bases and J dropped 1; count of bases not matched to a gene: 12. CDR1 and CDR2 (germline): MDHEN, SYDVKM. This CDR3 comprises 17 residues. CDR3 nucleotides: TGTGCCAGCATCTGGGGGGGAACAGGGGGAAGCAATCAGCCCCAGCATTTT. Translation: CASIWGGTGGSNQPQHF.

The V and J genes are TRBV5-1 and TRBJ2-1; unclear D gene. V was cut by 2 bases and J by 6 bases, with 12 bases left in between. This CDR3 spans 14 amino acids. Germline V gives CDR1 SGHRS, CDR2 YFSETQ. In DNA form, the CDR3 reads TGCGCCAGCAGCTTAGGCACTCTCCTCAATGAGCAGTTCTTC. It specifies CASSLGTLLNEQFF. Variable domain in full (rest from reference TRBV5-1 and TRBJ2-1): KAGVTQTPRYLIKTRGQQVTLSCSPISGHRSVSWYQQTPGQGLQFLFEYFSETQRNKGNFPGRFSGRQFSNSRSEMNVSTLELGDSALYLCASSLGTLLNEQFFGPGTRLTVL.

The V call is TRBV5-1, the J call TRBJ2-7; D is uncertain. The V and J ends lost 0 bases and 2 bases respectively, with 6 bases between them. CDR1 and CDR2 from the germline V gene are SGHRS and YFSETQ. This CDR3 comprises 13 residues. The DNA for the CDR3 is TGCGCCAGCAGCTTGGGCTCTACCTACGAGCAGTACTTC. Encoded protein: CASSLGSTYEQYF. Variable domain in full (rest from reference TRBV5-1 and TRBJ2-7): KAGVTQTPRYLIKTRGQQVTLSCSPISGHRSVSWYQQTPGQGLQFLFEYFSETQRNKGNFPGRFSGRQFSNSRSEMNVSTLELGDSALYLCASSLGSTYEQYFGPGTRLTVT.

This chain joins TRBV18 and TRBJ1-2; no clear D. This CDR3 has 17 residues. CDR1 is KGHSH and CDR2 is LQKENI in the germline V gene. V was trimmed by 0 bases and J by 4 bases, leaving 18 bases between them. CDR3 sequence reads: CASSPPNRGPWGYGYTF. CDR3 DNA: TGTGCCAGCTCACCACCAAATCGCGGTCCTTGGGGCTATGGCTACACCTTC.

The genes are TRBV19 and TRBJ1-5; 10 positions agree with TRBD1. The CDR3 sequence is 16 residues long. In germline, CDR1 is LNHDA, CDR2 SQIVND (reference sequence). The V segment lost 5 bases and the J segment 6 bases; nucleotides outside the gene matches: 10. The CDR3 region is CASSFGDRGSGQPQHF. CDR3 nucleotide sequence: TGTGCCAGTAGTTTTGGGGACAGGGGCTCAGGTCAGCCCCAGCATTTT.

The genes are TRBV6-5 and TRBJ2-7, with D unclear. CDR1 is MNHEY and CDR2 is SVGAGI in the germline V gene. The CDR3 runs to 13 residues. Between the trimmed V and J ends, which lost 6 bases and 3 bases, there was a span of 12 bases. CDR3 loop: CASSKRKSYEQYF. The CDR3, as DNA: TGTGCCAGCAGCAAAAGAAAGAGCTACGAGCAGTACTTC.